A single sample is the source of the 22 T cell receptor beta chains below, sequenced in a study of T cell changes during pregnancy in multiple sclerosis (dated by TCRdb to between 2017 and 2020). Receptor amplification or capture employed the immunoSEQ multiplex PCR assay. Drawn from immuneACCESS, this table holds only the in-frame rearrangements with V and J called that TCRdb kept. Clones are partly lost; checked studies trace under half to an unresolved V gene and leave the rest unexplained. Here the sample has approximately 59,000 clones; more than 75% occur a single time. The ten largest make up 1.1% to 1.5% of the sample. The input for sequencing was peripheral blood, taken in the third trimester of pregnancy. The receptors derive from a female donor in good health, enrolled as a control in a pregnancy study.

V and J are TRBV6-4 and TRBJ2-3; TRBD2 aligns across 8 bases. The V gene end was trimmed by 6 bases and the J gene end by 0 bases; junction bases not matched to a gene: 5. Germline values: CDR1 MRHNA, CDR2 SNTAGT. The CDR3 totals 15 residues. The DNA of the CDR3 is TGTGCCAGCAGACTACGGGGGGGTAGCACAGATACGCAGTATTTT. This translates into CASRLRGGSTDTQYF.

CDR3 amino acids: CASSLGQGRNTEAFF. CDR3 bases: TGTGCCAGCTCACTAGGACAGGGCCGGAACACTGAAGCTTTCTTT. The chain is built from TRBV18 and TRBJ1-1; TRBD1 matches at 8 bases. Germline assignment: CDR1 KGHSH and CDR2 LQKENI. The CDR3 has 15 amino acids. V shed 4 bases, J shed 1 base, and the junction held 5 bases outside the gene matches. Full variable domain (remainder filled in from reference TRBV18 and TRBJ1-1): NAGVMQNPRHLVRRRGQEARLRCSPMKGHSHVYWYRQLPEEGLKFMVYLQKENIIDESGMPKERFSAEFPKEGPSILRIQQVVRGDSAAYFCASSLGQGRNTEAFFGQGTRLTVV.

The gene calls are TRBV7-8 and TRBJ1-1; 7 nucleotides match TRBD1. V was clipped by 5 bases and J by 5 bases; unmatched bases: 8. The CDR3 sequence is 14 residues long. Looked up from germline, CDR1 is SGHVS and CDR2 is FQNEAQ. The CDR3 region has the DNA TGTGCCAGCAGCATGACAGGGTCAGGGACTGAAGCTTTCTTT. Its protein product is CASSMTGSGTEAFF.

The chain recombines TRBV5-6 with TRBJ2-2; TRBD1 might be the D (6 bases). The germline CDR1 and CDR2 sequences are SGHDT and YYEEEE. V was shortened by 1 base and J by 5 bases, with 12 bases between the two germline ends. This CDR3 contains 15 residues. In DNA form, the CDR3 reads TGTGCCAGCAGCTTGCGGACAGTAAGAACCGGGGAGCTGTTTTTT. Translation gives CASSLRTVRTGELFF.

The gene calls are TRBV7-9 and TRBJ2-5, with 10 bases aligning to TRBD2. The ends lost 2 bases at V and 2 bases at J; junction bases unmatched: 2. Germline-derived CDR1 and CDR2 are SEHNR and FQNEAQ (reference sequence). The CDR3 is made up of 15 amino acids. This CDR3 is CASSLSSGGQETQYF. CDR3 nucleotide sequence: TGTGCCAGCAGCTTAAGTAGCGGGGGGCAAGAGACCCAGTACTTC.

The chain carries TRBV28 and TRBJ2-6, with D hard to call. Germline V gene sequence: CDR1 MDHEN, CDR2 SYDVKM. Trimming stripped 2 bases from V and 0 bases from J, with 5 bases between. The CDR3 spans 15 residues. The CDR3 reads CASSLGSSGANVLTF. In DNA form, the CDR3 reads TGTGCCAGCAGTTTAGGCAGCTCTGGGGCCAACGTCCTGACTTTC.

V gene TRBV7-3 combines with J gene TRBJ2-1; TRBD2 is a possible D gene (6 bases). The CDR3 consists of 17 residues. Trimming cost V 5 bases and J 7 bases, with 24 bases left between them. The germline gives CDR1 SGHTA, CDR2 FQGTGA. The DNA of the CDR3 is TGTGCCAGCAGCCCTTACGTTCGCGGGGATGGGAGTAATGAGCAGTTCTTC. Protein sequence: CASSPYVRGDGSNEQFF. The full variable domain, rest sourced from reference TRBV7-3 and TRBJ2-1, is GAGVSQTPSNKVTEKGKYVELRCDPISGHTALYWYRQSLGQGPEFLIYFQGTGAADDSGLPNDRFFAVRPEGSVSTLKIQRTERGDSAVYLCASSPYVRGDGSNEQFFGPGTRLTVL.

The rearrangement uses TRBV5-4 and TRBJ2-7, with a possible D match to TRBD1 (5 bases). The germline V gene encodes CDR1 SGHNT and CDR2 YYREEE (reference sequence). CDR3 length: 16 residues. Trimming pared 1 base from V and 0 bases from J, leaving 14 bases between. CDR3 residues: CASSLSSGRSSYEQYF. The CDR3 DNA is TGTGCCAGCAGCTTGAGTTCAGGGCGCAGCTCCTACGAGCAGTACTTC. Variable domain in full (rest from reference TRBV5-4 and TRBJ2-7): ETGVTQSPTHLIKTRGQQVTLRCSSQSGHNTVSWYQQALGQGPQFIFQYYREEENGRGNFPPRFSGLQFPNYSSELNVNALELDDSALYLCASSLSSGRSSYEQYFGPGTRLTVT.

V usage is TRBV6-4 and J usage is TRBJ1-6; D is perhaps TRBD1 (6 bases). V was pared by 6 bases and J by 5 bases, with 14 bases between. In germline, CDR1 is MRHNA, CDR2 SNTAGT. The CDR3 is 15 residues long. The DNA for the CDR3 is TGTGCCAGCAGCGATACAGGGTTTAATAATTCACCCCTCCACTTT. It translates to CASSDTGFNNSPLHF.

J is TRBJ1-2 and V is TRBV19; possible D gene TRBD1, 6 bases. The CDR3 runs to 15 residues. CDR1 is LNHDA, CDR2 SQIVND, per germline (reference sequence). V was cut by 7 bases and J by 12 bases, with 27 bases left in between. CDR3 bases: TGTGCCAGTACCCCTTCCGCCACGGTGGCAGCAGGGGACACCTTC. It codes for CASTPSATVAAGDTF.

The CDR3 spells CAISELAGDYEQYF. The CDR3 DNA reads as TGTGCCATCAGTGAGTTGGCAGGGGACTACGAGCAGTACTTC. The rearrangement joins TRBV10-3 to TRBJ2-7; weak D call: TRBD1 (6 bases). The CDR3 covers 14 residues. The V gene's germline CDR1 is ENHRY and CDR2 SYGVKD. V lost 1 base and J 3 bases, leaving 10 bases between the germline ends.

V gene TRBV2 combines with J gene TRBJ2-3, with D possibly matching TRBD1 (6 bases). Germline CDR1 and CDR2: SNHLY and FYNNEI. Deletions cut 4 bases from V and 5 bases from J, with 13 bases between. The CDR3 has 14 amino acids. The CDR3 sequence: CASSAQGYRDTQYF. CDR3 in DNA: TGTGCCAGCAGTGCACAGGGCTACCGAGATACGCAGTATTTT.

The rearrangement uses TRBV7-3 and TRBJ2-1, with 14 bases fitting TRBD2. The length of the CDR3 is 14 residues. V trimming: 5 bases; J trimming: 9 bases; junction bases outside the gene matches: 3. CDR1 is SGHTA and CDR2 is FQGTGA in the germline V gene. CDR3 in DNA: TGTGCCAGCAGCCTAGGGACTAGCGGGGGTGAGCAGTTCTTC. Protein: CASSLGTSGGEQFF.

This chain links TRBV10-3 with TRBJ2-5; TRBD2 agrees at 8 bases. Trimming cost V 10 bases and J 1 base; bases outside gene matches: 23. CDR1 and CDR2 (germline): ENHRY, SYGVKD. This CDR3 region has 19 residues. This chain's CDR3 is CATTPRGGGPKPTQETQYF. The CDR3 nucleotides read TGTGCCACAACCCCTAGGGGCGGGGGGCCCAAACCGACCCAAGAGACCCAGTACTTC.

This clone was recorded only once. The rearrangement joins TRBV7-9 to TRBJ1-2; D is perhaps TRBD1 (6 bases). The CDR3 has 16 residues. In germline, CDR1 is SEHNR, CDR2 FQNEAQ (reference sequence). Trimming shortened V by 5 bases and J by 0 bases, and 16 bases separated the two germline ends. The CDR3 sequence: CASSPEGGGTNYGYTF. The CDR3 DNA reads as TGTGCCAGCAGCCCCGAGGGAGGGGGGACTAACTATGGCTACACCTTC.

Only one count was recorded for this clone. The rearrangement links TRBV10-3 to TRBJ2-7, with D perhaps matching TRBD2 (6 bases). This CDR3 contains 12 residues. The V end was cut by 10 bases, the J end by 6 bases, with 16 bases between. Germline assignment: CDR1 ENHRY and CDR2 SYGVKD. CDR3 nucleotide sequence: TGTGCCACAAGGCCCCAGGGAGGCGAGCAGTACTTC. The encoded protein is CATRPQGGEQYF.

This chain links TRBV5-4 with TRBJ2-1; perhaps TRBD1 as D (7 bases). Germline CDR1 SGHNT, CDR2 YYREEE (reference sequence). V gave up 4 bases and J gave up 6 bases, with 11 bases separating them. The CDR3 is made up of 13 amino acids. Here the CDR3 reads CASSAGQRNEQFF. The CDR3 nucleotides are TGTGCCAGCAGCGCGGGACAGCGCAATGAGCAGTTCTTC.

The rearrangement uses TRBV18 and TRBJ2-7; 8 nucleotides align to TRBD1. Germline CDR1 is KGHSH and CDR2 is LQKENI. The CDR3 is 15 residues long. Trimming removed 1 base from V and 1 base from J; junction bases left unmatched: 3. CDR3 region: CASSPRTGSSYEQYF. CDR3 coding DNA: TGTGCCAGCTCACCACGGACAGGGTCGTCCTACGAGCAGTACTTC.

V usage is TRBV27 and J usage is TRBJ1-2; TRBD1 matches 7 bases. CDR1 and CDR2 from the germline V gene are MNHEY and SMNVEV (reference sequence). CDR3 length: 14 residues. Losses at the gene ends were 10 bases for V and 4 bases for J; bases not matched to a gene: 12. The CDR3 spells CATKTYRGGYGYTF. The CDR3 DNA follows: TGTGCCACCAAAACCTACAGGGGCGGCTATGGCTACACCTTC.

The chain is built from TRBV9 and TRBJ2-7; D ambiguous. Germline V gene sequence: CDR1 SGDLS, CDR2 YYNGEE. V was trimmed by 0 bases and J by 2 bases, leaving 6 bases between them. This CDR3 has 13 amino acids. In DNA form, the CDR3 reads TGTGCCAGCAGCGTAGGGTCGGCCTACGAGCAGTACTTC. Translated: CASSVGSAYEQYF.

The DNA for the CDR3 is TGTGCCAGCAGCTCAATAGGACAGCACAATTCACCCCTCCACTTT. Protein: CASSSIGQHNSPLHF. V and J are TRBV13 and TRBJ1-6; weak D call: TRBD1 (6 bases). Germline lookup yields CDR1 PRHDT and CDR2 FYEKMQ (reference sequence). V lost 4 bases and J lost 7, with 14 bases in between. This CDR3 has 15 residues.

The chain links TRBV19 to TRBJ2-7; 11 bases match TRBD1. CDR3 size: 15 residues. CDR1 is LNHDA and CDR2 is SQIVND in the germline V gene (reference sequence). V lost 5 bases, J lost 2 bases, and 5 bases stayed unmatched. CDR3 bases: TGTGCCAGTAGTTTAAGGGGACAGGGGGCCTACGAGCAGTACTTC. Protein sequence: CASSLRGQGAYEQYF.